The sequence of this TCR beta chain was determined in a study of blood T cells in healthy people across ages. This CDR3 has 13 residues. CDR1 and CDR2 from the germline V gene are DFQATT and SNEGSKA (reference sequence). The use of a sample-barcoded 5' primer and a J-beta primer mix characterized a second PCR of roughly 6 to 12 cycles. Each CDR3 protein gets one entry after TCRdb re-called the 5' RACE reads with MiXCR. This table has 750,000 to 950,000 distinct CDR3 sequences, almost 30% appearing once. Separately, the same data were catalogued under a study of T cells of mothers and their children.

The chain links TRBV20-1 to TRBJ2-5; perhaps TRBD2 as D (6 bases). The DNA matches TRBJ2-7 better at its end, which makes the J call doubtful. Sequencing was done on a sample of blood. This sequence originates from a woman aged 40-49 years in good health. CDR3 amino acids: CSPRSAGTAEQYF. CDR3 in DNA: TGCAGCCCCCGATCGGCGGGAACGGCCGAGCAGTACTTC.